This T cell receptor (beta chain) came from a study of identifying expanded T cells in peripheral blood. The V end was cut by 3 bases, the J end by 5 bases, with 15 bases between. The CDR3 length is 15 residues. From germline, CDR1 is SEHNR and CDR2 FQNEAQ (reference sequence). Assay: immunoSEQ multiplex PCR; the TCRdb copy retains only in-frame clones and omits some. The data contain about 130,000 clones, about 86% of them seen just once; the ten biggest clones take up 8.4%. This rearrangement joins TRBV7-9 to TRBJ2-3; D possibly matches TRBD1 or TRBD2 (5 bases each). Sequenced: blood. This TCR derives from a person between 18 and 75 years old in good health. CDR3 loop: CASSFGTAPGDTQYF. The CDR3 DNA reads TGTGCCAGCAGCTTTGGGACGGCTCCAGGAGATACGCAGTATTTT. Together with reference TRBV7-9 and TRBJ2-3, the CDR3 gives the full variable domain: DTGVSQNPRHKITKRGQNVTFRCDPISEHNRLYWYRQTLGQGPEFLTYFQNEAQLEKSRLLSDRFSAERPKGSFSTLEIQRTEQGDSAMYLCASSFGTAPGDTQYFGPGTRLTVL.